This T cell receptor beta chain originates from a study of identical twins. Study-level findings and limits: Reduced insertions were recorded for abundant cord blood beta clonotypes, with no such pattern in memory repertoires.

This clonotype was recorded only once. Antigen unknown. TCRdb re-analysed the 5' RACE reads in MiXCR, keeping a single row per CDR3 protein. The table has roughly 750,000 distinct CDR3 sequences, around 20% seen once. Per the germline V gene, CDR1 is SGHDN and CDR2 is FVKESK. The V end lost 5 bases, the J end lost 3 bases, and 15 bases lay between the germline ends. The CDR3 is 15 amino acids. These data were also filed under a second study, of T cells expressing NK-cell markers. In that study: Repertoires of TCR beta were obtained from T cells sorted as CD3+CD56+NKG2C+, CD3+CD56+NKG2C- and CD3+CD56-NKG2C+. Leadership of the CD3+CD56-NKG2C+ fraction also belonged to these clonotypes in several donors.

The sequencing sample was made of PBMCs. This TCR was sampled from a woman under 30 in good health. V and J are TRBV14 and TRBJ2-3; maybe TRBD2 (6 bases). CDR3 amino acids: CASSTRVGRTDTQYF. The CDR3 DNA sequence: TGTGCCAGCAGCACGCGGGTCGGGAGAACAGATACGCAGTATTTT.